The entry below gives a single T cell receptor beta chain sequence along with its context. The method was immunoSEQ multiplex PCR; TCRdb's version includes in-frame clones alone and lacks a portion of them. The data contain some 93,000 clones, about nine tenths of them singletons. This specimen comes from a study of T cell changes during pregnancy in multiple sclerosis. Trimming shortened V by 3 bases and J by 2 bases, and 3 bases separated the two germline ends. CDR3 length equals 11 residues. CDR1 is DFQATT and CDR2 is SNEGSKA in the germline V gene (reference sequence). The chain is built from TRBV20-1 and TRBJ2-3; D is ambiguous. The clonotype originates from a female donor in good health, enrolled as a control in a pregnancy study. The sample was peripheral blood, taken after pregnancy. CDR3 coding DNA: TGCAGTGCTAGTTACACAGATACGCAGTATTTT. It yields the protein CSASYTDTQYF.